Sequencing of this TCR beta chain was carried out in a study of T cells in Graves' hyperthyroidism and ophthalmopathy. Whole-study results and caveats: Stable hyperthyroidism was told apart from ophthalmopathy by a model built on 13 V-J features.

Patients were excluded for uncontrolled infection, other autoimmune disease, pregnancy or lactation. Cells are PBMCs isolated from about 10 ml of fresh blood. The length of the CDR3 is 16 residues. J lost 6 bases, V lost 5 bases, and 16 bases had no gene match. Germline assignment: CDR1 MNHEY and CDR2 SMNVEV (reference sequence). Many counts were recorded for this clonotype. Its target is not known. Authors of the study amplified TCR beta CDR3 regions from RNA transcripts. The HTBI primer set served for first-round RT-PCR of the TCR CDR3. One entry per CDR3 protein results from TCRdb running MiXCR on the multiplex PCR reads. The data show around 290,000 distinct CDR3 sequences, roughly an eighth seen once.

This chain links TRBV27 with TRBJ2-7, with 7 bases fitting TRBD1. The clonotype was recovered from a woman between 40 and 55 years old with Graves' hyperthyroidism. Sample: blood. This CDR3 reads CASSPKSDRFLGEQYF. The CDR3 DNA reads TGTGCCAGCAGTCCCAAATCGGACAGGTTCCTGGGCGAGCAGTACTTC.